This T cell receptor beta chain was sequenced during a study of blood T cell repertoires in COVID-19. The V gene's germline CDR1 is MNHEY and CDR2 SMNVEV (reference sequence). The ends were cut back, 5 bases at V and 9 bases at J, with 10 bases in the middle. This CDR3 spans 12 amino acids. Here immunoSEQ multiplex PCR was the method, and the copy in TCRdb shows in-frame clones only, minus some. The sample consists of roughly 170,000 clones, over 80% of them appearing once. Living in 25 or so US areas, the participants were between roughly 18 and 90 years of age. Two negative PCRs, clearance, or symptom resolution characterized the recovered Cohort 3 donors.

This receptor was identified in a woman aged 50 to 65 who had recovered from COVID-19. The chain joins TRBV27 to TRBJ2-2; D is unresolved. The source material was PBMCs or T cells enriched from blood (not recorded which). In DNA, the CDR3 is TGTGCCAGCAGTCCGCGAGGAAGGGAGCTGTTTTTT. It specifies CASSPRGRELFF.